This T cell receptor (beta chain) derives from a study of cytomegalovirus exposure and HLA in healthy donors (dated by TCRdb to 2015 to 2018). Describing the broader study: An earlier analysis of roughly 500 of the donors reported about 290 Gb of sequence data and 100 million to 130 million unique TCR beta sequences from roughly 200 million T cells. A handful of DR-DQ haplotypes were handled as single units for association and clustering because linkage in the cohort was strong. In addition to the first cohort of 666 subjects, a separate validation cohort of 120 different subjects was used. Alongside the repertoire data, information on donor age, sex, ethnicity and CMV serostatus was compiled. In the later analysis, no new phenotypic data were used to find candidate immune exposures; instead, reliance was placed on TCR beta sequences and their occurrence across donors. Among the roughly 380 genotyped donors, approximately 76% belonged to the genetic ancestry cluster associated with self-reported Caucasian donors. The study combined high-throughput TCR immunosequencing, statistical association of individual TCRs with disease status, and machine learning to predict cytomegalovirus infection status. The aim of the study was to test whether cataloging public T cell receptors could identify signatures of past pathogen exposure. To decide whether each TCR beta V gene segment behaved as functional or pseudogenic, an earlier analysis of several hundred of the donors relied on high-throughput TCR beta sequencing. The number of donors typed differed by locus, with about 629-630 for A, B, C, DRB1 and DQB1, roughly 520 for DQA1, about 610 for DPA1, and around 430 for DPB1. HLA typing covered class I and class II loci at four-digit resolution. A later genetic analysis took genome-wide SNP genotypes for about three fifths of the 666 donors and used that subset as a discovery cohort. An early release covering about 600 HLA-typed donors comprised about 290 gigabases of sequencing data and approximately 85 million unique TCR sequences. All discovery cohort repertoires had been generated on a single sequencing platform. Using immunosequencing, the study profiled T cell repertoires from roughly 650 subjects and related those repertoires to cytomegalovirus serostatus. Among some 410 genotyped donors of the cohort, an average of approximately 240,000 unique TCR beta nucleotide sequences was sequenced per donor, of which approximately 19% were non-productive. To study patterns of TCR occurrence, a later analysis re-analyzed previously published TCR beta repertoires from several hundred donors and added high-resolution HLA genotyping. Results the study describes overall, beyond this receptor: The classifier was reported to diagnose cytomegalovirus status with high specificity and sensitivity in both the original cohort and the validation cohort. In an earlier analysis of some 550 of the donors, most TCR beta V segments were observed in productive rearrangements about 87% or about 30% of the time, broadly matching IMGT annotations. According to the authors, the approach could potentially be generalized to other disease states and immunological phenotypes. A further reported finding was that TCR beta sequences accurately predicted the HLA-A and HLA-B alleles for most subjects in the first cohort. The only immune exposure information available for the cohort was CMV serostatus. Because HLA typing was missing for some donors at each locus, association tests included only the typed subset. A group of highly shared sequence variants was considered likely to be a technical artifact of the sequencing pipeline. Strong co-occurrence of HLA alleles, especially DR and DQ, made assigning TCR associations to individual alleles difficult. In a later analysis, several top co-occurrence clusters were reported to appear linked to parvovirus B19, influenza, CMV and Epstein-Barr virus. In vitro tests confirmed that a few of the cytomegalovirus-associated TCR beta chains recognize cytomegalovirus antigens. The presence/absence analyses assumed that sequencing depth was roughly uniform across donors, and that assumption may not be true. The earlier analysis of fewer than 750 of the donors excluded 15 to 20 rarely observed V segments, including chromosome 9 orphons, because counts were too low. Linkage disequilibrium might explain the correlated functional status among segregating V segments, but an unknown experimental factor could not be excluded. This cohort had only TCR beta chains sequenced, and the lack of alpha or paired-chain data limited which features could be detected. A later analysis found that most CMV-associated TCR beta chains appeared HLA-restricted, with HLA associations seemingly driven largely by CMV exposure. Some IMGT-functional V segments, including TRBV6-2 and TRBV6-3, could not be distinguished by the 87-base-pair reads and were therefore excluded. In a later analysis, the rate of TCR association differed among HLA loci, with DRB1 alleles having the most associated TCRs and HLA-C alleles having the fewest. Most TCR sequences were seen in very few donors, while some public TCRs were found in many individuals. V-gene and J-gene trimming of TCR beta chains was associated with a missense DCLRE1C variant in a later genetic analysis, and the association was replicated in an independent cohort. A later analysis found that HLA-associated TCR beta chains were more clonally expanded and had lower generation probabilities than equally common non-associated chains. In a later analysis, about 17,000 TCR beta sequences were associated with specific HLA alleles at a false discovery rate of 0.05. According to a later genetic analysis, donors in an Asian-associated ancestry cluster had fewer N-insertions in productive TCRs than the roughly 670-donor mean. The study listed approximately 150 TCR beta chains as associated with cytomegalovirus.

The cohort was made up of approximately 670 healthy bone marrow donors. Cohort members were all nominally healthy when sampled, although unrecorded immune exposures were likely present. The donor tested CMV seropositive and was one of the 289 seropositive cohort members. A peripheral blood sample was provided by each donor, and peripheral blood mononuclear cells were used for TCR beta sequencing. The Qiagen DNeasy Blood Extraction Kit was used to extract genomic DNA from the blood cell samples. The CDR3 sequence holds 14 residues, the cysteine and phenylalanine included. Here the CDR3 DNA is all that survives: 42 bases in frame from base 1. The germline V gene gives CDR1 as SNHLY and CDR2 as FYNNEI. Trimming at the junction amounts to 2 bases on V and 2 bases on J, and the germline ends lie 10 bases apart. The library was built by means of the immunoSEQ multiplex PCR assay. For the multiplex PCR, a mixture combining 60 forward primers for TCR Vbeta segments and 13 reverse primers for TCR Jbeta segments was used. The CDR3 region of rearranged TCR beta genes was amplified from genomic DNA by a multiplex PCR assay. The amplified TCR beta libraries were sequenced on the Illumina HiSeq System as 87-base-pair reads. Regarding the original processing steps: Across the 500 to 750 repertoires, a later analysis counted some 81 million unique TCR beta chains, some 11 million of which were shared by at least two donors. Raw reads were error-corrected and collapsed into unique sequences with a nearest-neighbor algorithm that merged closely related sequences to remove PCR and sequencing errors. CDR3 sequences were aligned to IMGT reference sequences to assign V, D and J gene segments. Each retained sequence needed at least a six-nucleotide match to both a V gene segment and a J gene segment. Rearrangements were classified as productive when the CDR3 lacked stop codons and remained in frame with V and J, and all other rearrangements were classified as non-productive. Following IMGT convention, CDR3 was defined as the stretch from the second conserved V-encoded cysteine up to the conserved J-encoded phenylalanine. In an earlier analysis of more than 550 of the donors, sequences lacking an unambiguous match to a single V gene segment were excluded. An earlier analysis of 587 of the donors classified V segments as functional when productive rearrangements were above 56.7% and as segregating when the standard deviation between donors was above 5%. To diagnose cytomegalovirus status from the catalog of TCR beta chain sequences, a statistical classification framework was built. In a later analysis, V and J genes were assigned by comparing TCR nucleotide sequences against IMGT/GENE-DB human TR gene sequences. In a later analysis, CDR3 sequences and most-parsimonious VDJ recombination scenarios were assigned using the TCRdist pipeline. A later analysis defined each TCR beta chain by its CDR3 amino acid sequence plus V-gene family, and excluded reads lacking a unique V-gene family. To address suspected cross-contamination and a sequencing artifact, a later analysis removed approximately 600 highly shared, low-generation-probability nucleotide sequences. In a later analysis, a clonal expansion index was calculated for each public chain from normalized within-repertoire ranks of inferred template counts. A later analysis computed generation probabilities with a VDJ recombination model fitted to out-of-frame rearrangements, and checked the results against IGoR. In a later analysis, hypergeometric tests were used to score TCR-TCR, TCR-HLA and TCR-CMV co-occurrence, with a repertoire-size bias correction applied to TCR pairs. In a later analysis, false discovery rates were estimated by permuting HLA or CMV assignments 20 times. A later analysis grouped co-occurring TCRs with DBSCAN, adding TCRdist sequence similarity when clustering within HLA-allele-positive subsets. Repertoires with fewer than 30,000 or more than 120,000 public chains were left out of co-occurrence clustering, as were roughly five repertoires with anomalous nucleotide sharing. Imported from immuneACCESS, the table was reduced by TCRdb to in-frame sequences with V and J called. These copies leave out some clones; in studies compared against another copy, an unresolved V gene accounts for under half, and the cause of the remainder is not known. V, J and clone size reflect that table, while D and trimming were determined from the DNA. This sample's table contains over 200,000 clones. The ten largest clones add up to roughly 0.89% of the sample.

A word on this clone: Its cognate antigen has yet to be identified.

This receptor chain uses TRBV2 and TRBJ2-7, with TRBD1 as a weak D call on 6 bases. Sequenced sample: PBMCs. This TCR was sampled from a woman in her twenties or thirties in good health and CMV-seropositive. The CDR3 in this case is CASSEQGLTYEQYF. The base sequence is TGTGCCAGCAGTGAACAGGGGCTCACCTACGAGCAGTACTTC.